This TCR beta chain comes out of a study of graft-versus-host responses after intestinal transplantation. The wider study: Multivisceral, liver-intestinal, or isolated intestinal transplants were received by the recipients. The recipients all started with anti-thymocyte globulin induction and then took tacrolimus and steroids for around three years.

Points on this clone: Its target is unknown.

The CDR3 spans 17 residues. Germline CDR1 and CDR2: SEHNR and FQNEAQ (reference sequence). Trimming took 7 bases from V and 5 from J; bases not matched to a gene: 16. Whole-study results and caveats: Investigators detected GvH clones in recipient marrow, with some emerging earlier in ileum or blood.

TCRdb's copy holds only in-frame clones and misses some; the assay was immunoSEQ multiplex PCR. The sample lists roughly 20,000 clones; roughly three quarters were seen once. Graft samples were processed, releasing intraepithelial and lamina propria lymphocytes. Sample: ileum tissue, taken less than 21 days after intestinal transplant. V is TRBV7-9 and J is TRBJ2-2, with 7 positions matching TRBD1. This TCR was sampled from a human patient who received an intestinal transplant, so some T cells may come from the graft donor. The CDR3 is CASNPPDREDSTGELFF. Here the CDR3 DNA reads TGTGCCAGCAACCCCCCAGACAGGGAAGATAGTACCGGGGAGCTGTTTTTT.